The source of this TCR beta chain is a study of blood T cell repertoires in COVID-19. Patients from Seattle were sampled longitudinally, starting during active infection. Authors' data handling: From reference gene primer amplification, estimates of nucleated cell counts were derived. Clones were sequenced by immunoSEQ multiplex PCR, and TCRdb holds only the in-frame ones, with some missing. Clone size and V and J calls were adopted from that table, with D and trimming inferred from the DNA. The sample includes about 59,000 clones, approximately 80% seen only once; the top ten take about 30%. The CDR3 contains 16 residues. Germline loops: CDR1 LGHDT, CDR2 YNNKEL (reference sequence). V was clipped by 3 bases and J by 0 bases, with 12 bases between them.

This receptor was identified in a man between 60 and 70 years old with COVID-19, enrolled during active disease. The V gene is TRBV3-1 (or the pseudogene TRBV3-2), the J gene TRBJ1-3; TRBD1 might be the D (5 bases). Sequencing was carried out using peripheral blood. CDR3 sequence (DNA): TGTGCCAGCAGCCACCCGGGGGGATACTCTGGAAACACCATATATTTT. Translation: CASSHPGGYSGNTIYF.